Reported below is one TCR beta chain. Its antigen is unknown. The data belong to a study of T cells after yellow fever vaccination. Using its own MiXCR run on the 5' RACE reads, TCRdb lists one record per CDR3 protein. The sample lists 150,000 or so distinct CDR3 sequences; less than 9% were seen once. Study-wide results and limits: The secondary response peaked faster, at day 5 versus 15, but was weaker. Contamination by abundant bulk-population clonotypes could be present in FACS-sorted repertoires.

Germline assignment: CDR1 DFQATT and CDR2 SNEGSKA (reference sequence). V was trimmed by 5 bases and J by 5 bases, leaving 18 bases between them. The CDR3 consists of 14 residues. The clonotype comes from a man aged 18 to 30 who received the YFV17D yellow fever vaccine. The source material was CD4+ T cells sorted from PBMCs, sampled about 5 days after the first yellow fever vaccination. The rearrangement uses TRBV20-1 and TRBJ1-2, with D perhaps matching TRBD1 (6 bases). This CDR3 is CSAPPGAGPYGYTF. The CDR3 DNA reads as TGCAGTGCTCCCCCAGGGGCCGGTCCATATGGCTACACCTTC.